A selection of T cell receptor beta chains follows, all from one sample in a study of memory CD4+ T cells and cytomegalovirus serostatus. Assay used: immunoSEQ multiplex PCR; TCRdb lists only in-frame clones, some missing. The sample has over 60,000 clones, more than 70% seen once; the top ten hold about 1%. Sequencing was carried out using memory CD4+ T cells from blood. The receptors were gathered from an adult in good health and CMV-seronegative. Each CDR3 is given with its conserved first and last residue. D genes are given only for firm matches. Size tells how often a clone was seen (once, few, many) or the class of an expanded clone, and some rows leave it out.

D gene	V gene	J gene	clone size	CDR3 protein	CDR3 DNA
TRBD1	TRBV28	TRBJ1-2	NA	CASSAGQNYGYTF	TGTGCCAGCAGTGCGGGACAGAACTATGGCTACACCTTC
NA	TRBV28	TRBJ1-2	NA	CASSPGDYGYTF	TGTGCCAGCAGCCCAGGGGACTATGGCTACACCTTC
NA	TRBV5-5	TRBJ1-4	NA	CASSLIKQGRENEKLFF	TGTGCCAGCAGCTTGATAAAACAGGGCAGAGAAAATGAAAAACTGTTTTTT
TRBD1	TRBV28	TRBJ1-1	once	CASKTGTGLTEAFF	TGTGCCAGCAAAACCGGGACAGGGCTCACTGAAGCTTTCTTT
TRBD1	TRBV6-5	TRBJ2-7	once	CASSQRTGIGEQYF	TGTGCCAGCAGTCAACGGACAGGGATAGGCGAGCAGTACTTC
NA	TRBV4-3	TRBJ2-3	NA	CASSQNRPDTQYF	TGCGCCAGCAGCCAGAATCGGCCAGATACGCAGTATTTT
NA	TRBV10-3	TRBJ2-7	NA	CAISEFGQNYEQYF	TGTGCCATCAGTGAGTTCGGACAGAACTACGAGCAGTACTTC
TRBD1	TRBV27	TRBJ2-7	once	CASSLYPGQGSYEQYF	TGTGCCAGCAGTTTGTACCCAGGACAGGGGTCCTACGAGCAGTACTTC
NA	TRBV29-1	TRBJ1-1	few	CSVEGTVNTEAFF	TGCAGCGTTGAAGGGACAGTGAACACTGAAGCTTTCTTT
NA	TRBV20-1	TRBJ2-7	NA	CSAQTSYEQYF	TGCAGTGCTCAGACCTCCTACGAGCAGTACTTC
NA	TRBV10-2	TRBJ1-1	NA	CATRENLNTEAFF	TGCGCCACCCGGGAGAACCTGAACACTGAAGCTTTCTTT
NA	TRBV2	TRBJ1-5	NA	CASSEEARGINQPQHF	TGTGCCAGCAGTGAAGAGGCAAGGGGGATCAATCAGCCCCAGCATTTT
NA	TRBV10-3	TRBJ2-6	NA	CAIGPSSGSGANVLTF	TGTGCCATCGGGCCCTCTTCGGGCTCTGGGGCCAACGTCCTGACTTTC
NA	TRBV19	TRBJ2-2	NA	CASSPSNRGLNTGELFF	TGTGCCAGTAGCCCCTCGAATCGGGGCCTGAACACCGGGGAGCTGTTTTTT
NA	TRBV6-6	TRBJ1-5	once	CASSSNGAAHNQPQHF	TGTGCCAGCAGTTCCAACGGGGCAGCCCATAATCAGCCCCAGCATTTT
NA	TRBV11-3	TRBJ2-1	NA	CASSNIPHEQFF	TGTGCCAGCAGCAACATACCCCATGAGCAGTTCTTC
TRBD1	TRBV18	TRBJ1-4	NA	CASSPGTGDEKLFF	TGTGCCAGCTCACCCGGGACAGGGGATGAAAAACTGTTTTTT
NA	TRBV9	TRBJ1-3	NA	CASSGEGVADHSGNTIYF	TGTGCCAGCAGCGGGGAGGGTGTGGCAGACCACTCTGGAAACACCATATATTTT
NA	TRBV6-1	TRBJ2-6	many	CASSEGGTGANVLTF	TGTGCCAGCAGTGAGGGAGGAACTGGGGCCAACGTCCTGACTTTC
NA	TRBV9	TRBJ2-7	NA	CASSDITAGTYEQYF	TGTGCCAGCAGCGATATCACGGCGGGCACCTACGAGCAGTACTTC
NA	TRBV2	TRBJ1-3	once	CASRVTALSGNTIYF	TGTGCCAGCAGAGTGACAGCCCTCTCTGGAAACACCATATATTTT
NA	TRBV30	TRBJ1-4	once	CAWSPRGPNEKLFF	TGTGCCTGGAGTCCACGGGGTCCTAATGAAAAACTGTTTTTT
NA	TRBV5-1	TRBJ1-2	NA	CASRRGEGYGYTF	TGCGCCAGCAGACGGGGGGAGGGCTATGGCTACACCTTC
NA	TRBV5-1	TRBJ1-4	NA	CASSLSSATNEKLFF	TGCGCCAGCAGCTTGTCTTCAGCAACTAATGAAAAACTGTTTTTT
NA	TRBV5-1	TRBJ2-3	NA	CASSLAGRGVGDTQYF	TGCGCCAGCAGCTTGGCCGGACGCGGGGTCGGAGATACGCAGTATTTT
NA	TRBV11-2	TRBJ1-1	NA	CASSSPRRNRAFF	TGTGCCAGCAGCTCACCTAGGCGGAATCGGGCTTTCTTT
NA	TRBV11-2	TRBJ2-7	NA	CASSRTLSAYEQYF	TGTGCCAGCAGCCGAACACTTAGCGCCTACGAGCAGTACTTC
TRBD2	TRBV28	TRBJ2-7	NA	CASIGREGLYEQYF	TGTGCCAGCATTGGACGGGAGGGCCTCTACGAGCAGTACTTC
NA	TRBV7-9	TRBJ1-2	NA	CASSQENYGYTF	TGTGCCAGCAGCCAGGAGAACTATGGCTACACCTTC
NA	TRBV27	TRBJ2-6	NA	CASSSHSGANVLTF	TGTGCCAGCAGTTCCCACTCTGGGGCCAACGTCCTGACTTTC
TRBD2	TRBV5-1	TRBJ2-3	NA	CASSLSRGLAGGFSTDTQYF	TGCGCCAGCAGTCTATCACGGGGGCTAGCGGGGGGATTTAGCACAGATACGCAGTATTTT
TRBD1	TRBV30	TRBJ2-2	NA	CARGQGSNTGELFF	TGTGCCCGTGGACAGGGGTCGAACACCGGGGAGCTGTTTTTT
TRBD1	TRBV15	TRBJ1-3	NA	CATSKGQGVNTIYF	TGTGCCACCAGTAAGGGACAGGGGGTAAACACCATATATTTT
NA	TRBV7-2	TRBJ2-1	NA	CASSAARSSEQFF	TGTGCCAGCAGCGCAGCACGATCTTCGGAGCAGTTCTTC
NA	TRBV5-6	TRBJ1-2	NA	CASSLIDRGGYTF	TGTGCCAGCAGCTTGATCGACCGGGGCGGCTACACCTTC
TRBD2	TRBV5-6	TRBJ2-7	NA	CASGLAGNYEQYF	TGTGCCAGCGGGCTAGCGGGCAACTACGAGCAGTACTTC
NA	TRBV4-3	TRBJ2-1	once	CASSQDYFQGNEQFF	TGCGCCAGCAGCCAAGATTACTTCCAGGGGAATGAGCAGTTCTTC
TRBD2	TRBV30	TRBJ2-2	few	CAWSVGLAGGSGELFF	TGTGCCTGGAGTGTGGGACTAGCGGGAGGTAGCGGGGAGCTGTTTTTT
NA	TRBV29-1	TRBJ1-1	few	CSVGVAGATEAFF	TGCAGCGTTGGTGTGGCGGGGGCCACTGAAGCTTTCTTT
NA	TRBV10-2	TRBJ2-4	NA	CASSDGQGKNIQYF	TGCGCCAGCAGTGATGGGCAGGGCAAAAACATTCAGTACTTC
NA	TRBV10-3	TRBJ1-1	NA	CAISEIGAEAFF	TGTGCCATCAGTGAGATAGGCGCTGAAGCTTTCTTT
NA	TRBV6-5	TRBJ2-4	NA	CASRSTGAFDIQYF	TGTGCCAGCAGGTCGACCGGGGCTTTTGACATTCAGTACTTC
NA	TRBV5-6	TRBJ2-4	few	CASSPWGGGKNIQYF	TGTGCCAGCAGCCCCTGGGGGGGCGGCAAAAACATTCAGTACTTC
NA	TRBV7-6	TRBJ1-1	NA	CASSLGQVTEAFF	TGTGCCAGCAGCTTAGGACAGGTCACTGAAGCTTTCTTT
TRBD1	TRBV6-1	TRBJ2-7	NA	CASRADRGRYEQYF	TGTGCCAGCAGAGCGGACAGGGGTCGGTACGAGCAGTACTTC
NA	TRBV4-2	TRBJ1-3	NA	CASSRDISGNTIYF	TGTGCCAGCAGTCGAGACATCTCTGGAAACACCATATATTTT
TRBD1	TRBV5-1	TRBJ1-2	few	CASTLQGGSNYGYTF	TGCGCCAGCACCCTGCAGGGGGGTTCTAACTATGGCTACACCTTC
NA	TRBV6-6	TRBJ1-1	NA	CASSRLTAEAFF	TGTGCCAGCAGCCGACTCACGGCTGAAGCTTTCTTT
NA	TRBV30	TRBJ1-5	few	CAWSPAGGNSNQPQHF	TGTGCCTGGAGTCCCGCCGGGGGGAATAGCAATCAGCCCCAGCATTTT